This T cell receptor (beta chain) appears in the sequencing data of a study of blood T cell repertoires in COVID-19. The method was immunoSEQ multiplex PCR; TCRdb's version includes in-frame clones alone and lacks a portion of them. The sample holds roughly 120,000 clones, 85% seen once. This CDR3 comprises 16 residues. V dropped 3 bases and J dropped 4 bases, with 19 bases sitting between them. The germline V gene encodes CDR1 SGHAT and CDR2 FQNNGV. This chain joins TRBV11-2 and TRBJ2-7, with D perhaps matching TRBD1 (6 bases). Sequences were obtained from peripheral blood. This sequence originates from a man in his forties with acute or convalescent COVID-19. Here the CDR3 reads CASSLGTLEWGYEQYF. The CDR3 DNA is TGTGCCAGCAGCTTGGGGACACTAGAGTGGGGGTACGAGCAGTACTTC.